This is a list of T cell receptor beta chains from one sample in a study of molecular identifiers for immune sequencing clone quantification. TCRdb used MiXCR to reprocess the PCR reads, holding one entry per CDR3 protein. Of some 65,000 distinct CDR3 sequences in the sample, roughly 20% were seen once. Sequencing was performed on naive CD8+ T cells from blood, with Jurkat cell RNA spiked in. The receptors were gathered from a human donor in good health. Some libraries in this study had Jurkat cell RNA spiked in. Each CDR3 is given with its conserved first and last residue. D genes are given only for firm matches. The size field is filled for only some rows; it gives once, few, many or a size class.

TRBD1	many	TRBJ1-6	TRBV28	TGTGCCAGCAGTGTCCGACGAGTCTCAGTCGGACAGGGTGGGTCACCCCTCCACTTT	CASSVRRVSVGQGGSPLHF
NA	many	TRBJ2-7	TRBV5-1	TGCGCCAGCACCACCGGGACAACCGAGGACGAGCAGTACTTC	CASTTGTTEDEQYF
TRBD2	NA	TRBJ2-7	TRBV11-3	TGTGCCAGCAGCATGGGGGGGTACGAGCAGTACTTC	CASSMGGYEQYF
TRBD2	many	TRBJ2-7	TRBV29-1	TGCAGCGTTGAAGCCCGAGGGACTAGCGGGAGAGGAGAGCAGTACTTC	CSVEARGTSGRGEQYF
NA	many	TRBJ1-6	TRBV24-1	TGTGCCACCAACAAGGACAGAAGCCTTTACCATTCACCCCTCCACTTT	CATNKDRSLYHSPLHF
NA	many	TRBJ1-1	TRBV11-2	TGTGCCAGCAGCCCGTCCCTCCGGGGGGCCTACACTGAAGCTTTCTTT	CASSPSLRGAYTEAFF
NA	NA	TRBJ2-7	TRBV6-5	TGTGCCAGCAGTTACTATCAGGGGTTATCATACGAGCGGTACTTC	CASSYYQGLSYERYF
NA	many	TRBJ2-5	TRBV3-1	TGTGCCAGCAGCCAATCGTCAGAGGAACCCGGGGGCCGGTGGACCCAGTACTTC	CASSQSSEEPGGRWTQYF
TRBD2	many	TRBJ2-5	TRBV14	TGTGCCAGCAGCCGCGGGGGAGCCGCCGGGACCCAGTACTTC	CASSRGGAAGTQYF
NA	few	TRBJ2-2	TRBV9	TGTGCCAGCAGCGTAGGTGGAGGTTTCACCGGGGAGCTGTTTTTT	CASSVGGGFTGELFF
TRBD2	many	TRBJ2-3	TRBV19	TGTGCCAGTAGTATCGGTAGCGGGATTGGCACAGATACGCAGTATTTT	CASSIGSGIGTDTQYF
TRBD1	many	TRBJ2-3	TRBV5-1	TGCGCCAGCAGCGACCGGGACAGTAGCACAGATACGCAGTATTTT	CASSDRDSSTDTQYF
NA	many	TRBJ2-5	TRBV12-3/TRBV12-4	TGTGCCAGCAGCCCGCCCCCCGGCCCACAAGAGACCCAGTACTTC	CASSPPPGPQETQYF
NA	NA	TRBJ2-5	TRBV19	TGTGCCAGTAGTATGCCTCCGGGGACCCAGTACTTC	CASSMPPGTQYF
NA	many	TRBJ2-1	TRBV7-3	TGTGCCAGCAGCTTAACCCCTCTTATAGGAGTAACCTACAATGAGCAGTTCTTC	CASSLTPLIGVTYNEQFF
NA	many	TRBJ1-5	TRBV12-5	TGTGCTAGTGCTGGGGGACTTAATCAGCCCCAGCATTTT	CASAGGLNQPQHF
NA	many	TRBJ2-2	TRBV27	TGTGCCAGCAGTTATTACAGGGCTACGAACACCGGGGAGCTGTTTTTT	CASSYYRATNTGELFF
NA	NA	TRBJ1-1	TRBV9	TGTGCCAGCAGCACGGGACGGGGGAACACTGAAGCTTTCTTT	CASSTGRGNTEAFF
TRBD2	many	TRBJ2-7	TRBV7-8	TGTGCCAGCAGCTTAGTTCGGCTAGCGGGAGGGACCTACGAGCAGTACTTC	CASSLVRLAGGTYEQYF
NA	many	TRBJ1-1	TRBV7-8	TGTGCCAGCAGCCTCGCGAGGTCCTTTGGGAACACTGAAGCTTTCTTT	CASSLARSFGNTEAFF
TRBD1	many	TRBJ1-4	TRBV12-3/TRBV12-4	TGTGCCAGCAGTCCGGGGACAGGGGCTACAGGGGGACTGTTTTTT	CASSPGTGATGGLFF
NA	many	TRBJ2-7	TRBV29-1	TGCAGCGTTGTGTGGCCGAACTACGAGCAGTACTTC	CSVVWPNYEQYF
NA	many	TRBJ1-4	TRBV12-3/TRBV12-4	TGTGCCAGCAGTTTGGACGGAACTAATGAAAAACTGTTTTTT	CASSLDGTNEKLFF
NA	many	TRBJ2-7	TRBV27	TGTGCCAGCAGTCCAGGGGGGGAGTTCACCTACGAGCAGTACTTC	CASSPGGEFTYEQYF
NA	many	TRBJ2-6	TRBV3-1	TGTGCCAGCAGCCAACGTTGGGGGCCTGGGGCCAACGTCCTGACTTTC	CASSQRWGPGANVLTF
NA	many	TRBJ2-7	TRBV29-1	TGCAGCGTTGAAGACAGAACCCAAACCGGGTTCTACGAGCAGTACTTC	CSVEDRTQTGFYEQYF
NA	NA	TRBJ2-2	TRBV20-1	TGCGGTGCTAGGGAATCTACCGGGGAGCTGCTTTTT	CGARESTGELLF
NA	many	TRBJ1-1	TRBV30	TGTGCCTGGGATGAACGGTTGAACACTGAAGCTTTCTTT	CAWDERLNTEAFF
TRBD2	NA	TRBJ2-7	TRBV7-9	TGTGCCAGCAGCTTAGACGTGCGGGAGAAGAGAGACGAGCAGTACTTC	CASSLDVREKRDEQYF
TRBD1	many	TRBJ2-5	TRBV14	TGTGCCAGCAGCCCGACAGGGGGCCGGGAGACCCAGTACTTC	CASSPTGGRETQYF
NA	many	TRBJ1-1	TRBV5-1	TGCGCCAGCAGGGAGGTGACTGAAGCTTTCTTT	CASREVTEAFF
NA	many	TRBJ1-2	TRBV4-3	TGCGCCAGCAGCCAAGATGTAGCTCTGACCCTTAACTATGGCTACACCTTC	CASSQDVALTLNYGYTF
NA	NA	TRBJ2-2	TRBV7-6	TGTGCCAGCAGCTTCCCCCTTCAATCAGTAACGAACACCGGGGAGCTGTTTTTT	CASSFPLQSVTNTGELFF
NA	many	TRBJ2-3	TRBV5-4	TGTGCCAGCAGCTTAAGGGGACATCGGCCAAGCACAGATACGCAGTATTTT	CASSLRGHRPSTDTQYF
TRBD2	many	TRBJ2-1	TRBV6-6	TGTGCCAGCAGTAGGGGGACTAGTCCACAGGATGAGCAGTTCTTC	CASSRGTSPQDEQFF
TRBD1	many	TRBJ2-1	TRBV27	TGTGCCAGCAGTATGACAGGGGGTTACAGTGAGCAGTTCTTC	CASSMTGGYSEQFF
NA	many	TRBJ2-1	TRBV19	TGTGCCAGTAGCATGAGGGGCCCCTACAATGAGCAGTTCTTC	CASSMRGPYNEQFF
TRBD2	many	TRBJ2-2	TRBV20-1	TGCAGTGCGAGGGGGATCACTAGCGGGAGTCGGACCGGGGAGCTGTTTTTT	CSARGITSGSRTGELFF
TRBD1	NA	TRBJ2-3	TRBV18	TGTGCCAGCTCAACGGGACAGGGAACGACAGATACGCAGTATTTT	CASSTGQGTTDTQYF
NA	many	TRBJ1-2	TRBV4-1	TGCGCCAGCAGCCAACGAACCGACAGCTATGGCTACACCTTC	CASSQRTDSYGYTF
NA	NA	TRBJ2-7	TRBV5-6	TGTGCCAACAGCTTGCGAGTGTACGAGCAGTACTTC	CANSLRVYEQYF
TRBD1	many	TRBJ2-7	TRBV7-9	TGTGCCAGCAGCTCAACCGGGACAGGGGTAGACGAGCAGTACTTC	CASSSTGTGVDEQYF
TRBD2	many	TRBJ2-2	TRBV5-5	TGTGCCAGCAGCTTGGTCCCCGCTAGCGGGAGTAAAACCGGGGAGCTGTTTTTT	CASSLVPASGSKTGELFF
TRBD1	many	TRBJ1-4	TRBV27	TGTGCCAGCAGTATGACAGGGGTCGGTGAAAAACTGTTTTTT	CASSMTGVGEKLFF
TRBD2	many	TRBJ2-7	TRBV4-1	TGCGCCAGCAGCCGGACTAGCGAGAATTACTACGAGCAGTACTTC	CASSRTSENYYEQYF
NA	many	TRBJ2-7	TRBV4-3	TGCGCCAGCAGCCAAGCTAACACAGGTTACGAGCAGTACTTC	CASSQANTGYEQYF
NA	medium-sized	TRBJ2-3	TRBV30	TGTGCCTGGAGTGTCTTGGAGGGGACGCAGTATTTT	CAWSVLEGTQYF
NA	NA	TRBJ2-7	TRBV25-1	TGTGCCAGCACCCCCGGGTCGGGGGTAGAGCAGTACTTC	CASTPGSGVEQYF
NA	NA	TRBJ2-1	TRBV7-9	TGTGCCAGCAGCTCAACCGAAAGCGGCCATGAGCAGTTCTTC	CASSSTESGHEQFF
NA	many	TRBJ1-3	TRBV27	TGTGCCAGCAGTTTATCCGGTACTGGAAACACCATATATTTT	CASSLSGTGNTIYF
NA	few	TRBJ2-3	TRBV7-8	TGTGCCAGCAGCTTAGAGGATGGGCAGAGCACAGATACGCAGTATTTT	CASSLEDGQSTDTQYF
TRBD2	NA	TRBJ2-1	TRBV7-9	TGTGCCAGCAGGCCGACTAGCGGGAGCCCCCGCTCCTACAATGAGCAGTTCTTC	CASRPTSGSPRSYNEQFF